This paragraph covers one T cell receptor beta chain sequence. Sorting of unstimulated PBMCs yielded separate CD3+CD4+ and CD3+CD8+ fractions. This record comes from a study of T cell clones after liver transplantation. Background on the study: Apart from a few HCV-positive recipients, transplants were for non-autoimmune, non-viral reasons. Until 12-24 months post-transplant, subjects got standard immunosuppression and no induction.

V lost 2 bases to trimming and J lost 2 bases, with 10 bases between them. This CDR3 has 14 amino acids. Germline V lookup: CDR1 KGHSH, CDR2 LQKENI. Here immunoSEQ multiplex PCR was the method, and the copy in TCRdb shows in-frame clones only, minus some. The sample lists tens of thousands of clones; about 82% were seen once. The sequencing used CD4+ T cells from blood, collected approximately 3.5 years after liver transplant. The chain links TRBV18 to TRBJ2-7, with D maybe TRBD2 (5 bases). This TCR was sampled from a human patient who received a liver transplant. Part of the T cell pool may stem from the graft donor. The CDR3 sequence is CASSPGTGTYEQYF. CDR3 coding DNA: TGTGCCAGCTCACCAGGAACCGGGACCTACGAGCAGTACTTC.